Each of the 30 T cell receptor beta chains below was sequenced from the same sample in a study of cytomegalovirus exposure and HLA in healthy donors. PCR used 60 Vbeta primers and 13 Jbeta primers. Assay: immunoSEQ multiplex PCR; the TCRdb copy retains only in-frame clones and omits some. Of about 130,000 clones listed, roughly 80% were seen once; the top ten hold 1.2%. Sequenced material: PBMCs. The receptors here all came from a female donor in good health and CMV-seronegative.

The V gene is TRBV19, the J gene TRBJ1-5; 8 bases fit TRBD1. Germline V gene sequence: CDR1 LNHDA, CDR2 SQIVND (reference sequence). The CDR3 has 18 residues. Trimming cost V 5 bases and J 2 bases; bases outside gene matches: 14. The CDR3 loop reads CASSPDRGDGYRNQPQHF. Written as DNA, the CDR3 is TGTGCCAGTAGTCCAGACAGGGGCGATGGTTATCGCAATCAGCCCCAGCATTTT.

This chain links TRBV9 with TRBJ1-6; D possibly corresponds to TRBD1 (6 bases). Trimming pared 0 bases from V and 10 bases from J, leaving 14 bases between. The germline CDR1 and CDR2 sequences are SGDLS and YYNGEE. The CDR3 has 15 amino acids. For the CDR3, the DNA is TGTGCCAGCAGCGTAGAAGGGAGGGGGGACTCACCCCTCCACTTT. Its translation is CASSVEGRGDSPLHF.

In nucleotides, the CDR3 is TGCAGCGGTACCCGCGGGGACCTCTCCTACAATGAGCAGTTCTTC. This translates into CSGTRGDLSYNEQFF. The chain couples TRBV29-1 to TRBJ2-1; D is possibly TRBD2 (6 bases). The length of the CDR3 is 15 residues. The V gene's germline CDR1 is SQVTM and CDR2 ANQGSEA. Trimming cost V 7 bases and J 0 bases, with 16 bases left between them.

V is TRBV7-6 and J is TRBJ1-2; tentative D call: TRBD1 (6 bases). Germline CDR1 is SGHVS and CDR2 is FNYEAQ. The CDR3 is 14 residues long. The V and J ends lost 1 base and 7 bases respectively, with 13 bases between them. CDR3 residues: CASSLDGGARGYTF. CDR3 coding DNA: TGTGCCAGCAGCTTAGACGGGGGGGCGCGTGGCTACACCTTC.

The DNA for the CDR3 is TGTGCCAGCAGCCCTACAGGGACCGGGTCTGGAAACACCATATATTTT. Its translation is CASSPTGTGSGNTIYF. The chain joins TRBV4-2 to TRBJ1-3, with D perhaps matching TRBD1 (6 bases). From germline, CDR1 is LGHNA and CDR2 YNFKEQ. The CDR3 is 16 residues long. Deletions cut 4 bases from V and 1 base from J, with 14 bases between.

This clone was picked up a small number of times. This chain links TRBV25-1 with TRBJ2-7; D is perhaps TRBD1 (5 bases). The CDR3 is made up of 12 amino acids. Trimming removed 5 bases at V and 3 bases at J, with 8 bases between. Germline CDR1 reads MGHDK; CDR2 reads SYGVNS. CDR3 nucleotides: TGTGCCAGCAGTCAAGACAGCTACGAGCAGTACTTC. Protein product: CASSQDSYEQYF.

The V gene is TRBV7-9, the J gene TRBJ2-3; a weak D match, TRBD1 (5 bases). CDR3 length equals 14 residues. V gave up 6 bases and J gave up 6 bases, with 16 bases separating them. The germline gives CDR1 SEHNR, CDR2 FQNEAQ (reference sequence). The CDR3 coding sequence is TGTGCCAGCAGGGCTCCGGACATCCGGGATACGCAGTATTTT. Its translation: CASRAPDIRDTQYF.

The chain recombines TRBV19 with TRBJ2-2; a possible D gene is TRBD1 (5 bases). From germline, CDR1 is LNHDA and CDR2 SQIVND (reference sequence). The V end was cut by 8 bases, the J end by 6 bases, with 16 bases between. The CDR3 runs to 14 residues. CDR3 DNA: TGTGCCAGTGCTCAGGGCATCTTGGCCGGGGAGCTGTTTTTT. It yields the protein CASAQGILAGELFF.

The CDR3 loop is CSVTRYGMNTEAFF. The DNA of the CDR3 is TGCAGCGTCACACGATACGGGATGAACACTGAAGCTTTCTTT. The chain has TRBV29-1 and TRBJ1-1; no reliable D call. Trimming pared 6 bases from V and 0 bases from J, leaving 14 bases between. The CDR3 spans 14 residues. Per the germline V gene, CDR1 is SQVTM and CDR2 is ANQGSEA.

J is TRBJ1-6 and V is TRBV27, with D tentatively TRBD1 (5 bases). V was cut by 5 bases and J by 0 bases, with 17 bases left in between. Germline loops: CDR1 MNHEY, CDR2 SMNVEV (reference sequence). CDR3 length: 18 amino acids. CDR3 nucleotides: TGTGCCAGCAGTCCCGGGGGGGGGTGGAGCTCCTATAATTCACCCCTCCACTTT. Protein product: CASSPGGGWSSYNSPLHF.

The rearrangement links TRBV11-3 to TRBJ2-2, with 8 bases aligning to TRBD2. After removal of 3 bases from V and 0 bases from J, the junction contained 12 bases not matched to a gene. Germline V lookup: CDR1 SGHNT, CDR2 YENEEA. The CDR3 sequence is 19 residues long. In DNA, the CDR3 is TGTGCCAGCAGCTTTCTCGGGGCGGGAGGTTGGGCGAACACCGGGGAGCTGTTTTTT. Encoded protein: CASSFLGAGGWANTGELFF.

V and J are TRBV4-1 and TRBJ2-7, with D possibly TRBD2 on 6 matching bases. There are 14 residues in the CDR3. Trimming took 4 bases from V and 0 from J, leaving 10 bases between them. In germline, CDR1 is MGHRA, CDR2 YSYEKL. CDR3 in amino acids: CASSRQGGSYEQYF. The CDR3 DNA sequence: TGCGCCAGCAGCCGGCAGGGAGGCTCCTACGAGCAGTACTTC.

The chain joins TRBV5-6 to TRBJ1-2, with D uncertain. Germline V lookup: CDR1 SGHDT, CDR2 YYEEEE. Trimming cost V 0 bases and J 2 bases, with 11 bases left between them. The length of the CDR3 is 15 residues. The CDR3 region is CASSLGQALNYGYTF. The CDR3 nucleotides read TGTGCCAGCAGCTTGGGGCAGGCACTCAACTATGGCTACACCTTC.

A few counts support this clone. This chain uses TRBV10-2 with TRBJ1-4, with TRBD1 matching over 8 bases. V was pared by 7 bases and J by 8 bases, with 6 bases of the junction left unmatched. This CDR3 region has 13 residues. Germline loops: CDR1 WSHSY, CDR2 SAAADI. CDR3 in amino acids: CASTQTGEEKLFF. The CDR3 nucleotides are TGCGCCAGCACCCAGACAGGGGAGGAAAAACTGTTTTTT.

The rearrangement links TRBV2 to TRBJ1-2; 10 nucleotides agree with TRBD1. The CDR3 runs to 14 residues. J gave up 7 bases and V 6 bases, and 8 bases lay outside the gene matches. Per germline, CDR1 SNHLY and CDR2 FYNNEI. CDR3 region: CASRPGTGVGGYTF. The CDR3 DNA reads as TGTGCCAGCAGGCCCGGGACAGGGGTTGGTGGCTACACCTTC.

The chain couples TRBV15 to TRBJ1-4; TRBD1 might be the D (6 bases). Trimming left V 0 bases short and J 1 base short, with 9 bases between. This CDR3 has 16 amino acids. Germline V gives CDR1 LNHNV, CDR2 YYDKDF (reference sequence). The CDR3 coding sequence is TGTGCCACCAGCAGAGATAGGGGGGGAACTAATGAAAAACTGTTTTTT. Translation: CATSRDRGGTNEKLFF.

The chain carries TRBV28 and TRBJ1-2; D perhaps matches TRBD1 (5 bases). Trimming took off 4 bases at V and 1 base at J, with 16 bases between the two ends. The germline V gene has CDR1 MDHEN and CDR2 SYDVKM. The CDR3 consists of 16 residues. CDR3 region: CASSSTDDAINYGYTF. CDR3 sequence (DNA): TGTGCCAGCAGTTCGACAGATGATGCTATTAACTATGGCTACACCTTC.

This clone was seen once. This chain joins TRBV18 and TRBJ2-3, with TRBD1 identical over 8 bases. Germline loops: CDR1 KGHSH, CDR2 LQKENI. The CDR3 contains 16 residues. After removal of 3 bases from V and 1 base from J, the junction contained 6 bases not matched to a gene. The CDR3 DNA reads TGTGCCAGCTCACCCCTTCAGGGGGCTGGCACAGATACGCAGTATTTT. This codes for CASSPLQGAGTDTQYF.

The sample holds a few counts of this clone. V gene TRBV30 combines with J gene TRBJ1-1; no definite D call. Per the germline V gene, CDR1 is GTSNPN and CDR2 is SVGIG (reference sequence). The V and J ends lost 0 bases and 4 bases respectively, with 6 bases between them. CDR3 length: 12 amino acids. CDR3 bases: TGTGCCTGGAGTGTATTATCCACTGAAGCTTTCTTT. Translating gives CAWSVLSTEAFF.

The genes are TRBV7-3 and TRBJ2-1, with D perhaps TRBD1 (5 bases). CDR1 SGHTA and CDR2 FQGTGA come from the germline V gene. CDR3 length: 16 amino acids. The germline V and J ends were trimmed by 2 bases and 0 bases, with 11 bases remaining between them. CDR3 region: CASSLQSDSSYNEQFF. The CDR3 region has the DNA TGTGCCAGCAGCTTACAATCCGACAGCTCCTACAATGAGCAGTTCTTC.

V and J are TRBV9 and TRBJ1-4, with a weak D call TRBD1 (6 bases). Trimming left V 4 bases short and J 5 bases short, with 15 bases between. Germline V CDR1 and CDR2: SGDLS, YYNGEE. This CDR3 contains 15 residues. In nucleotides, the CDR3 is TGTGCCAGCAGCCCCCGGGAGGGACACAATGAAAAACTGTTTTTT. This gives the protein CASSPREGHNEKLFF. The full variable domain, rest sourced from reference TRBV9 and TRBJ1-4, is DSGVTQTPKHLITATGQRVTLRCSPRSGDLSVYWYQQSLDQGLQFLIQYYNGEERAKGNILERFSAQQFPDLHSELNLSSLELGDSALYFCASSPREGHNEKLFFGSGTQLSVL.

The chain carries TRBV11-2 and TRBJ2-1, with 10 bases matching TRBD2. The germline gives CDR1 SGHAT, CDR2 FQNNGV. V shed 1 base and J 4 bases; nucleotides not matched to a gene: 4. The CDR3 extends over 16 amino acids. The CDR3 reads CASSLGVAGGYNEQFF. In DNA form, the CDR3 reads TGTGCCAGCAGCTTAGGGGTAGCGGGAGGTTACAATGAGCAGTTCTTC.

CDR3 sequence: CASSVARGTYNEQFF. The CDR3 DNA follows: TGTGCCAGCAGCGTAGCACGGGGTACCTACAATGAGCAGTTCTTC. The rearrangement links TRBV9 to TRBJ2-1, with a possible D match to TRBD2 (5 bases). The ends were cut back, 0 bases at V and 2 bases at J, with 9 bases in the middle. CDR1 is SGDLS and CDR2 is YYNGEE in the germline V gene. The CDR3 consists of 15 residues.

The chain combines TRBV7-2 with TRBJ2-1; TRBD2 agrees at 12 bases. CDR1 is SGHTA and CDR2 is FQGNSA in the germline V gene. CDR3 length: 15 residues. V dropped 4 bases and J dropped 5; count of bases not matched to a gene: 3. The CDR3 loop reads CASSSASGRDNEQFF. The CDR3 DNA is TGTGCCAGCAGCTCCGCTAGCGGGAGGGACAATGAGCAGTTCTTC.

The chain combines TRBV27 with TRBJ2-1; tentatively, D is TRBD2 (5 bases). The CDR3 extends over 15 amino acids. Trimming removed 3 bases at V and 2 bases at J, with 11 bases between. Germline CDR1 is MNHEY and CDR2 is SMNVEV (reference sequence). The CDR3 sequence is CASSLDSAAYNEQFF. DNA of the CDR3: TGTGCCAGCAGTTTGGATAGCGCAGCCTACAATGAGCAGTTCTTC.

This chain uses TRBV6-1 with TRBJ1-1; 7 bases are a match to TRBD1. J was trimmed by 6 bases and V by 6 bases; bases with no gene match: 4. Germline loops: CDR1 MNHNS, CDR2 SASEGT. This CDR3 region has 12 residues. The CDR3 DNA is TGTGCCAGCAGGACGGGACAGCCTGAAGCTTTCTTT. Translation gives CASRTGQPEAFF.

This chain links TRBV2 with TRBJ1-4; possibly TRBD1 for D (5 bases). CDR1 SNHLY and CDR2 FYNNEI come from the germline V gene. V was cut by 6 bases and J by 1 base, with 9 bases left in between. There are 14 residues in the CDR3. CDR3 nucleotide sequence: TGTGCCAGCAGCCAGGGCTTAACTAATGAAAAACTGTTTTTT. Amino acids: CASSQGLTNEKLFF.

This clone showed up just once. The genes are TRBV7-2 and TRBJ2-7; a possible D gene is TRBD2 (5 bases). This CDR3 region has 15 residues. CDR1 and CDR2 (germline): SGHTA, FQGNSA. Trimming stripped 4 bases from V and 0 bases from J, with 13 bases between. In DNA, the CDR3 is TGTGCCAGCAGCTCCCGGGGTACCGGCTCCTACGAGCAGTACTTC. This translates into CASSSRGTGSYEQYF.

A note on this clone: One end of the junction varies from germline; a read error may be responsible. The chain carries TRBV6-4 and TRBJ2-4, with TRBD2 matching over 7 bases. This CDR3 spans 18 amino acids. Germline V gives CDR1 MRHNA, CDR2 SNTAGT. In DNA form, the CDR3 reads TGTGCCAGCAGTGACTCCCCTAGCGGAAAATTAGCCAAAAACAGTCAGTACTTC. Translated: CASSDSPSGKLAKNSQYF.

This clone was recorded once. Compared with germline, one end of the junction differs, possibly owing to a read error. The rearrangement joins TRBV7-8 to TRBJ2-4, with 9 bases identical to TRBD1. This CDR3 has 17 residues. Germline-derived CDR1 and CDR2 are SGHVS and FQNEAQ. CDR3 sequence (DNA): TGTGCCAGCAGCTTAGCGGTACAGGGGGCGGCCAAAAACAGTCAGTACTTC. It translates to CASSLAVQGAAKNSQYF.